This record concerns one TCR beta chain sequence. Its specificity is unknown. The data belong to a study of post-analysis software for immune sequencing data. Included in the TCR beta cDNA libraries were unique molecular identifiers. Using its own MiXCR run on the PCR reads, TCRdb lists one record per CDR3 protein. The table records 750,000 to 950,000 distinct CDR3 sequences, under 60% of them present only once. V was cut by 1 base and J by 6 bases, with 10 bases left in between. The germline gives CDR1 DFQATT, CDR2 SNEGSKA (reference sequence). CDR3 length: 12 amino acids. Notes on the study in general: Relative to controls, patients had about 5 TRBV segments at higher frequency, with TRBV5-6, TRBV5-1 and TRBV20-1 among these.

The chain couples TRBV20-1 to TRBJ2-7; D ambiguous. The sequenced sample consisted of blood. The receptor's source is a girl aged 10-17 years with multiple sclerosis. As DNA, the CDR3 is TGCAGTGCTAGAGCCGGTGGGATCGAGCAGTACTTC. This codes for CSARAGGIEQYF.